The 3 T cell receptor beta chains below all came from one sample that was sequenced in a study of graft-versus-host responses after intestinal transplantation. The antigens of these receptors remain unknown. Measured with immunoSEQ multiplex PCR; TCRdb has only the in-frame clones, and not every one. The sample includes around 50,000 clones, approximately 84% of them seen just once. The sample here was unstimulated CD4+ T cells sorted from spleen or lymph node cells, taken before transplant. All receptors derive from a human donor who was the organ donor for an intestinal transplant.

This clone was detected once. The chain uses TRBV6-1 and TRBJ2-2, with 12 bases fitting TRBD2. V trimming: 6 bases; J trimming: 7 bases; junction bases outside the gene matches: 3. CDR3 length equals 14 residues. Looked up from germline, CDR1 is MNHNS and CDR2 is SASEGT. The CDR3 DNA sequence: TGTGCCAGCAGAGGGACTAGCGGGTTCGGGGAGCTGTTTTTT. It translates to CASRGTSGFGELFF.

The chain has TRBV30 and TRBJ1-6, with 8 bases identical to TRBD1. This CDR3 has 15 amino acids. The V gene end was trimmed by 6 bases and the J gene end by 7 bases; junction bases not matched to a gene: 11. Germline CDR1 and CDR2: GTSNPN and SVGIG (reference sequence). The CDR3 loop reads CACTRPGQANSPLHF. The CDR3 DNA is TGTGCCTGTACCAGACCGGGACAGGCAAATTCACCCCTCCACTTT.

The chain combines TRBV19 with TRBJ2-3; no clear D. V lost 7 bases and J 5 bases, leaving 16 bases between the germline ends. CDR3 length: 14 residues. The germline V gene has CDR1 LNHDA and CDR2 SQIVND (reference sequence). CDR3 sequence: CASKSNFVGDTQYF. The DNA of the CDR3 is TGTGCCAGTAAAAGCAATTTTGTAGGAGATACGCAGTATTTT. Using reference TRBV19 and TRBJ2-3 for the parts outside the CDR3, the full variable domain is DGGITQSPKYLFRKEGQNVTLSCEQNLNHDAMYWYRQDPGQGLRLIYYSQIVNDFQKGDIAEGYSVSREKKESFPLTVTSAQKNPTAFYLCASKSNFVGDTQYFGPGTRLTVL.